This T cell receptor (beta chain) came from a study of low-dose radiotherapy and immunotherapy resistance in tumors. Across the study: Each patient was administered nivolumab intravenously at 240 mg, which was a flat dose, every two weeks, along with intravenous ipilimumab at 1 mg/kg every six weeks.

This clonotype was seen many times. The authors ran 15 to 20 PCR cycles to amplify TCRs with a constant-region primer and V-primer adapter. Each CDR3 protein gets one entry after TCRdb re-called the reads with MiXCR. The data contain under 60,000 distinct CDR3 sequences, about an eighth of them singletons. Time point specified: before trial treatment. The CDR3 is 15 amino acids. Losses at the gene ends were 1 base for V and 5 bases for J; bases not matched to a gene: 6. CDR1 MGHDK and CDR2 SYGVNS come from the germline V gene. The V gene is TRBV25-1, the J gene TRBJ2-5, with 8 nucleotides matching TRBD2. The material sequenced was PBMCs, taken before treatment. The TCR comes from a female donor with ovarian cancer. CDR3 DNA sequence: TGTGCCAGCAGTGAATGGGGAAGCGGGAGTGAGACCCAGTACTTC. Protein product: CASSEWGSGSETQYF.